Presented here are 18 T cell receptor beta chains from one specimen sequenced in a study of cytomegalovirus exposure and HLA in healthy donors. Primers: 60 Vbeta forward and 13 Jbeta reverse. Clones were sequenced by immunoSEQ multiplex PCR, and TCRdb holds only the in-frame ones, with some missing. The sample holds some 130,000 clones, 60% to 80% seen once. Sequencing input: PBMCs. The origin of the receptors is a man aged 30-40 years in good health and CMV-seronegative.

This chain connects TRBV5-1 to TRBJ1-4, with D perhaps matching TRBD1 (6 bases). The CDR3 is made up of 14 amino acids. Germline values: CDR1 SGHRS, CDR2 YFSETQ. V lost 5 bases and J lost 5, with 13 bases in between. Here the CDR3 DNA reads TGCGCCAGCAGGCCCGGGACATCCAATGAAAAACTGTTTTTT. As protein: CASRPGTSNEKLFF.

The genes are TRBV6-1 and TRBJ2-5; TRBD2 might be the D (6 bases). Germline-derived CDR1 and CDR2 are MNHNS and SASEGT. V shed 2 bases and J shed 1 base, with 14 bases lying between them. The CDR3 totals 16 residues. CDR3 sequence: CASSERIAGSQETQYF. The CDR3 coding sequence is TGTGCCAGCAGTGAAAGGATTGCCGGGAGCCAAGAGACCCAGTACTTC.

The rearrangement uses TRBV27 and TRBJ2-3; maybe TRBD2 (5 bases). CDR1 is MNHEY, CDR2 SMNVEV, per germline (reference sequence). Trimming took off 3 bases at V and 5 bases at J, with 9 bases between the two ends. The CDR3 loop spans 13 amino acids. CDR3 sequence: CASSLGVGDTQYF. Written as DNA, the CDR3 is TGTGCCAGCAGTTTGGGAGTAGGAGATACGCAGTATTTT.

V usage is TRBV28 and J usage is TRBJ2-7; tentative D call: TRBD1 (5 bases). CDR1 and CDR2 from the germline V gene are MDHEN and SYDVKM. V was clipped by 2 bases and J by 4 bases, with 6 bases between them. This CDR3 contains 12 residues. CDR3 nucleotides: TGTGCCAGCAGTTTACAGGGTTACGAGCAGTACTTC. Its protein is CASSLQGYEQYF.

The chain is built from TRBV5-4 and TRBJ2-6, with D tentatively TRBD2 (5 bases). The V gene's germline CDR1 is SGHNT and CDR2 YYREEE (reference sequence). The CDR3 covers 13 residues. The V gene lost 3 bases and the J gene lost 6 bases, with 7 bases spanning the gap. CDR3 in DNA: TGTGCCAGCAGCTCCCTAGCGGCCAACGTCCTGACTTTC. Translated: CASSSLAANVLTF.

V and J are TRBV28 and TRBJ1-3, with TRBD1 matching over 8 bases. The CDR3 covers 20 residues. Per germline, CDR1 MDHEN and CDR2 SYDVKM. The V gene end was trimmed by 5 bases and the J gene end by 1 base; junction bases not matched to a gene: 19. The CDR3 region has the DNA TGTGCCAGCAGTCGCCTTCTCGGACAGGGAAATCGTCCTTCTGGAAACACCATATATTTT. It yields the protein CASSRLLGQGNRPSGNTIYF.

To note about this clone: The junction departs from the called germline gene at one end, perhaps through a read error. The V call is TRBV7-9, the J call TRBJ2-5; 9 bases are shared with TRBD2. Germline loops: CDR1 SEHNR, CDR2 FQNEAQ (reference sequence). The CDR3 sequence is 15 residues long. The CDR3 bases are TGTTCCAGCAGCCCGGAGGTAGCGGGAGACGAGACCCAGTACTTC. Translating gives CSSSPEVAGDETQYF.

This sequence joins TRBV29-1 and TRBJ2-7; D uncertain. The CDR3 length is 12 residues. V was clipped by 5 bases and J by 0 bases, with 8 bases between them. In germline, CDR1 is SQVTM, CDR2 ANQGSEA. CDR3 residues: CSVSAGSYEQYF. As DNA, the CDR3 is TGCAGCGTTAGTGCCGGCTCCTACGAGCAGTACTTC.

In this sample, this clone turned up once. V is TRBV30 and J is TRBJ1-2; D is uncertain. The CDR3 has 13 amino acids. V dropped 0 bases and J dropped 1 base, with 6 bases sitting between them. Germline V gene sequence: CDR1 GTSNPN, CDR2 SVGIG (reference sequence). CDR3 nucleotide sequence: TGTGCCTGGAGTGTGTGGCTTAACTATGGCTACACCTTC. Amino acids: CAWSVWLNYGYTF.

J is TRBJ1-4 and V is TRBV5-1; 8 nucleotides match TRBD1. J gave up 3 bases and V 4 bases, and 5 bases lay outside the gene matches. This CDR3 has 15 residues. Germline V gives CDR1 SGHRS, CDR2 YFSETQ. The CDR3 bases are TGCGCCAGCAGCGGAAGGACAGGGTCTAATGAAAAACTGTTTTTT. This codes for CASSGRTGSNEKLFF.

The chain is built from TRBV12-5 and TRBJ2-3, with TRBD2 matching over 10 bases. Germline V gene data show CDR1 as LGHNT and CDR2 as FRNRAP. The CDR3 consists of 14 residues. V was pared by 3 bases and J by 7 bases, with 4 bases of the junction left unmatched. The CDR3 loop reads CASGFLAGDNTQYF. In DNA, the CDR3 is TGTGCTAGTGGTTTTCTAGCGGGAGATAATACGCAGTATTTT. Full variable domain (rest looked up from reference TRBV12-5 and TRBJ2-3): DARVTQTPRHKVTEMGQEVTMRCQPILGHNTVFWYRQTMMQGLELLAYFRNRAPLDDSGMPKDRFSAEMPDATLATLKIQPSEPRDSAVYFCASGFLAGDNTQYFGPGTRLTVL.

The chain couples TRBV27 to TRBJ2-7, with TRBD1 as a possible D gene (5 bases). Between the trimmed V and J ends, which lost 6 bases and 2 bases, there was a span of 11 bases. The V gene's germline CDR1 is MNHEY and CDR2 SMNVEV (reference sequence). CDR3 length: 13 amino acids. The CDR3 DNA follows: TGTGCCAGCAGGGGAAGACAGACCTACGAGCAGTACTTC. It encodes CASRGRQTYEQYF.

This clone was observed a handful of times. The rearrangement joins TRBV7-9 to TRBJ2-6, with unresolved D. Germline-derived CDR1 and CDR2 are SEHNR and FQNEAQ (reference sequence). Trimming took 3 bases from V and 0 from J, leaving 6 bases between them. The length of the CDR3 is 15 residues. The CDR3 DNA reads TGTGCCAGCAGCTTTTGGCTCTCTGGGGCCAACGTCCTGACTTTC. Amino acid sequence: CASSFWLSGANVLTF.

The rearrangement links TRBV7-8 to TRBJ2-3, with D unresolved. The germline V gene encodes CDR1 SGHVS and CDR2 FQNEAQ. The length of the CDR3 is 13 residues. The germline V and J ends were trimmed by 1 base and 4 bases, with 6 bases remaining between them. DNA for the CDR3: TGTGCCAGCAGCTTAGAACTACCAGATACGCAGTATTTT. This encodes CASSLELPDTQYF.

This sequence joins TRBV10-1 and TRBJ2-7; 10 nucleotides agree with TRBD1. J gave up 4 bases and V 7 bases, and 7 bases lay outside the gene matches. This CDR3 spans 14 amino acids. Germline V gene lookup returns CDR1 WNHNN and CDR2 SYGVQD (reference sequence). CDR3 sequence reads: CASTTTGGAYEQYF. DNA of the CDR3: TGCGCCAGCACCACGACAGGGGGCGCGTACGAGCAGTACTTC.

This rearrangement joins TRBV6-1 to TRBJ1-1; no clear D gene. Germline V gives CDR1 MNHNS, CDR2 SASEGT. The CDR3 consists of 17 residues. V shed 2 bases and J shed 4 bases, with 20 bases lying between them. The CDR3: CASSEWPPGILGTEAFF. CDR3 sequence (DNA): TGTGCCAGCAGTGAATGGCCGCCGGGGATTCTTGGCACTGAAGCTTTCTTT.

The chain uses TRBV7-8 and TRBJ2-2, with D possibly being TRBD2 (6 bases). The V end lost 1 base, the J end lost 0 bases, and 15 bases lay between the germline ends. CDR1 and CDR2 (germline): SGHVS, FQNEAQ. The CDR3 totals 18 residues. The CDR3 sequence: CASSLVRRGISNTGELFF. DNA of the CDR3: TGTGCCAGCAGCTTAGTACGTCGGGGGATTTCGAACACCGGGGAGCTGTTTTTT.

The chain links TRBV12-5 to TRBJ1-1; TRBD1 matches at 8 bases. The ends lost 6 bases at V and 8 bases at J; junction bases unmatched: 5. This CDR3 region has 12 residues. Looked up from germline, CDR1 is LGHNT and CDR2 is FRNRAP. CDR3 sequence: CASGRDRGEAFF. DNA of the CDR3: TGTGCTAGTGGACGTGACAGGGGAGAAGCTTTCTTT.